The 9 T cell receptor beta chains presented below share a single source sample, sequenced in a study of cytomegalovirus exposure and HLA in healthy donors (dated 2017 in TCRdb). Library preparation employed the immunoSEQ multiplex PCR assay. A mixture of 60 forward primers for TCR Vbeta segments and 13 reverse primers for TCR Jbeta segments was used in the multiplex PCR. TCRdb stores this immuneACCESS table with in-frame sequences only. Part of the clones is absent; in the studies checked, under half of the shortfall reflects unresolved V genes, and no reason is known for the rest. The sample table lists around 150,000 clones, about 82% of them with a count of one. Of the sample, approximately 7% falls within the top ten clones. Source material: PBMCs. All receptors come from a woman in her 30s in good health and CMV-seropositive.

The chain has TRBV7-2 and TRBJ2-3, with TRBD1 as a possible D gene (5 bases). The CDR3 runs 16 residues. V lost 4 bases and J 0 bases, leaving 14 bases between the germline ends. Per the germline V gene, CDR1 is SGHTA and CDR2 is FQGNSA. CDR3 residues: CASSSRALTSTDTQYF. The CDR3 DNA is TGTGCCAGCAGCTCCAGGGCTTTAACTAGCACAGATACGCAGTATTTT.

The rearrangement joins TRBV5-1 to TRBJ1-4; 7 bases line up with TRBD1. The junction had 15 bases not matched to a gene; V was cut back by 4 bases and J by 3 bases. This CDR3 is 18 amino acids long. Germline lookup yields CDR1 SGHRS and CDR2 YFSETQ. The CDR3 coding sequence is TGCGCCAGCAGCCAAGGCGTCCGGCTACAGGGGTCTAATGAAAAACTGTTTTTT. Protein product: CASSQGVRLQGSNEKLFF.

This clone was detected only a few times. The V call is TRBV7-3, the J call TRBJ2-3, with D possibly matching TRBD2 (6 bases). The length of the CDR3 is 15 residues. Germline values: CDR1 SGHTA, CDR2 FQGTGA. The V gene lost 5 bases and the J gene lost 3 bases, with 15 bases spanning the gap. In DNA form, the CDR3 reads TGTGCCAGCAGCCCATCCGGGGGTAGGACAGATACGCAGTATTTT. Its protein is CASSPSGGRTDTQYF.

V gene TRBV7-7 combines with J gene TRBJ2-1; tentative D call: TRBD1 (5 bases). The germline gives CDR1 SSHAT, CDR2 FNYEAQ (reference sequence). The CDR3 has 13 amino acids. The V end was cut by 4 bases, the J end by 8 bases, with 12 bases between. CDR3 loop: CASSSDQGDEQFF. CDR3 in DNA: TGTGCCAGCAGCTCAGACCAGGGCGATGAGCAGTTCTTC. The whole variable domain, filled in from reference TRBV7-7 and TRBJ2-1, reads GAGVSQSPRYKVTKRGQDVTLRCDPISSHATLYWYQQALGQGPEFLTYFNYEAQPDKSGLPSDRFSAERPEGSISTLTIQRTEQRDSAMYRCASSSDQGDEQFFGPGTRLTVL.

V gene TRBV30 combines with J gene TRBJ1-1; TRBD1 might be the D (5 bases). There are 14 residues in the CDR3. Germline V gene data show CDR1 as GTSNPN and CDR2 as SVGIG (reference sequence). V lost 2 bases to trimming and J lost 9 bases, with 19 bases between them. CDR3 bases: TGTGCCTGGAGTCGTACATTGGCAGGGAATCAAGCTTTCTTT. Translating gives CAWSRTLAGNQAFF.

This sequence joins TRBV19 and TRBJ1-4, with D possibly being TRBD1 (6 bases). CDR1 LNHDA and CDR2 SQIVND come from the germline V gene (reference sequence). There are 15 residues in the CDR3. V dropped 3 bases and J dropped 0 bases, with 8 bases sitting between them. Here the CDR3 DNA reads TGTGCCAGTAGTATCAGGGGTGCAACTAATGAAAAACTGTTTTTT. This sequence encodes CASSIRGATNEKLFF.

Comment on this clone: The junction departs from the called germline gene at one end, perhaps through a read error. The rearrangement joins TRBV7-9 to TRBJ1-6, with D possibly being TRBD1 (5 bases). CDR3 length equals 15 residues. Germline CDR1 is SEHNR and CDR2 is FQNEAQ (reference sequence). The CDR3 loop reads CSSSLVDSSYSPLHF. The CDR3, as DNA: TGTTCCAGCAGCTTAGTTGACAGTTCGTATTCACCCCTCCACTTT.

This clone has a handful of counts. The V call is TRBV27, the J call TRBJ2-2, with 12 bases fitting TRBD1. After removal of 4 bases from V and 3 bases from J, the junction contained 3 bases not matched to a gene. The CDR3 runs to 16 residues. CDR1 is MNHEY and CDR2 is SMNVEV in the germline V gene (reference sequence). The CDR3 sequence: CASSSGTGGYTGELFF. CDR3 DNA: TGTGCCAGCAGTTCCGGGACAGGGGGCTACACCGGGGAGCTGTTTTTT.

This clone appeared a single time. The chain combines TRBV4-1 with TRBJ1-1; D is unclear. V was shortened by 3 bases and J by 0 bases, with 5 bases between the two germline ends. Germline V CDR1 and CDR2: MGHRA, YSYEKL. The CDR3 is 13 residues long. The CDR3 region has the DNA TGCGCCAGCAGCCAGACTATGAACACTGAAGCTTTCTTT. As protein: CASSQTMNTEAFF.